These T cell receptor beta chains were read from a single sample in a study of blood T cell repertoires in COVID-19. Produced via immunoSEQ multiplex PCR; TCRdb's table is partial and in-frame only. Among more than 40,000 clones listed, roughly 86% were seen once. The specimen was peripheral blood. The receptors were sampled from a man aged 45-65 years with active COVID-19. The conserved cysteine and the conserved F or W are not part of the CDR3 here. Fields, in order: J gene, V gene, CDR3 protein.

TRBJ1-2,TRBV18,ASSPTGGWGQGAQGYT
TRBJ1-1,TRBV19,ASSIRGGNTEAF
TRBJ1-1,TRBV5-1,ASSVEPRTEAF
TRBJ1-6,TRBV7-9,ASSEGEYSPLH
TRBJ1-4,TRBV5-1,ASSLGQGDEKLF
TRBJ2-1,TRBV11-3,ASSPGVGGNEQF
TRBJ2-1,TRBV19,ASSITREQF
TRBJ2-4,TRBV7-8,ASSLVGGVAAKNIQY
TRBJ2-7,TRBV25-1,ASQGDRAYEQY
TRBJ2-5,TRBV6-5,ASTLVPGGRETQY
TRBJ2-7,TRBV19,ASTPGGGGGEQY
TRBJ1-4,TRBV5-4,ASSFGGTNEKLF
TRBJ2-1,TRBV9,ASSVTSGAYNEQF
TRBJ2-7,TRBV7-9,ASSPTPRGTGSYEQY
TRBJ1-5,TRBV30,AWSGALGAQPQH
TRBJ2-5,TRBV7-9,ASSPSEYQETQY
TRBJ2-7,TRBV10-3,AIMVGLAGTEQY
TRBJ2-1,TRBV11-3,ASSLRGGDNEQF
TRBJ2-1,TRBV18,ASSPPGLAGDDEQF
TRBJ1-3,TRBV12-5,ASGSGQGDGNTIY
TRBJ2-7,TRBV2,ASSVYSSYEQY
TRBJ2-1,TRBV11-2,ASGSVRLAGAGEQF
TRBJ1-2,TRBV6-6,ASQEGGNYGYT
TRBJ2-1,TRBV11-2,ASSPNSDWYNEQF
TRBJ1-1,TRBV5-4,ASSAGQGRTEAF
TRBJ2-2,TRBV11-2,ASSFLGQNTGELF
TRBJ2-1,TRBV7-9,ASSLLADHNEQF
TRBJ2-5,TRBV7-9,ASSLGEGETQY
TRBJ2-1,TRBV19,ATNSGGYNEQF
TRBJ2-2,TRBV3-1/TRBV3-2,ASSQLLAANTGELF
TRBJ2-5,TRBV5-6,ASSLGTASQY
TRBJ2-1,TRBV5-5,ASSLGVNEQF
TRBJ1-6,TRBV3-1/TRBV3-2,ASSHLQGLNSPLH
TRBJ2-3,TRBV5-6,ASSRSGRTTDTQY
TRBJ1-6,TRBV11-2,ASSLGHTGTYNSPLH
TRBJ1-2,TRBV6-2/TRBV6-3,ASSYPDRGYGYT
TRBJ2-1,TRBV6-6,ASTTKAGAYNEQF
TRBJ2-7,TRBV25-1,ASRRDGYEQY
TRBJ2-3,TRBV6-5,ASSRQTVTDTQY
TRBJ2-5,TRBV7-2,ASSLGALAGNQETQY
TRBJ2-4,TRBV19,ASSITGKGLAKNIQY
TRBJ2-1,TRBV19,ASSRDTFNEQF
TRBJ2-5,TRBV5-4,ASSQTTSSKETQY
TRBJ1-4,TRBV30,AWSVRPGGEKLF
TRBJ2-2,TRBV2,ASSEGEGGNGELF
TRBJ1-2,TRBV7-2,ASSLWTGDYGYT
TRBJ2-7,TRBV2,ASSEALILVGYEQY
TRBJ1-4,TRBV12-3/TRBV12-4,ASRGDRLN
TRBJ1-5,TRBV19,ASSINRLNQPQH
TRBJ1-6,TRBV5-1,ASSLGGGDSPLH
TRBJ2-2,TRBV9,ASSRPRAGPLTGELF
TRBJ2-3,TRBV7-2,ASSLQDTQY
TRBJ1-2,TRBV11-2,ASSPWDRSVA
TRBJ2-1,TRBV5-1,ASSLVILAGDDEQF